Shown below are 17 T cell receptor beta chains from a single sample sequenced in a study of blood T cell repertoires in COVID-19 (dated by TCRdb to 2018 to 2021). The method behind the library was the immunoSEQ multiplex PCR assay. The source is immuneACCESS, and TCRdb retained only in-frame sequences with V and J called. Part of the clones is not carried over; for the studies checked, unresolved V genes explain less than half of this, and the remainder is unexplained. The sample table records under 95,000 clones; roughly nine tenths of these occur just once. The biggest ten clones account for approximately 15% of the sample. The specimen was peripheral blood. These TCRs come from a man of 80 years or more in a cohort sampled during active COVID-19.

V usage is TRBV12-3 or TRBV12-4 and J usage is TRBJ1-6; maybe TRBD1 (5 bases). The ends were cut back, 6 bases at V and 10 bases at J, with 10 bases in the middle. The CDR3 is 12 amino acids. The CDR3 here is CASRSGRSPLHF. The DNA of the CDR3 is TGTGCCAGCAGGTCAGGGCGGTCACCCCTCCACTTT.

V is TRBV3-1 (or the pseudogene TRBV3-2) and J is TRBJ2-2, with TRBD1 identical over 10 bases. V dropped 4 bases and J dropped 6; count of bases not matched to a gene: 8. The CDR3 loop spans 16 amino acids. Germline V CDR1 and CDR2: LGHDT, YNNKEL (reference sequence). The CDR3 bases are TGTGCCAGCAGCCCCCGGGACAGGGGACCGTCCGGGGAGCTGTTTTTT. This encodes CASSPRDRGPSGELFF.

The chain couples TRBV6-1 to TRBJ1-2; 8 bases map to TRBD1. CDR3 size: 14 residues. J lost 5 bases, V lost 2 bases, and 4 bases had no gene match. CDR1 is MNHNS, CDR2 SASEGT, per germline. CDR3 sequence (DNA): TGTGCCAGCAGTGAATCTGGACAGGGTTATGGCTACACCTTC. This codes for CASSESGQGYGYTF.

Here the CDR3 DNA reads TGTGCCAGCAGCGTTCAGACTAGGGATACGCAGTATTTT. This sequence encodes CASSVQTRDTQYF. The rearrangement uses TRBV7-2 and TRBJ2-3; a weak D match, TRBD2 (6 bases). Per germline, CDR1 SGHTA and CDR2 FQGNSA. Trimming left V 5 bases short and J 6 bases short, with 12 bases between. The CDR3 totals 13 residues. Complete variable domain (other parts from reference TRBV7-2 and TRBJ2-3): GAGVSQSPSNKVTEKGKDVELRCDPISGHTALYWYRQSLGQGLEFLIYFQGNSAPDKSGLPSDRFSAERTGGSVSTLTIQRTQQEDSAVYLCASSVQTRDTQYFGPGTRLTVL.

The chain is built from TRBV18 and TRBJ1-1; a possible D gene is TRBD1 (6 bases). The CDR3 is made up of 16 amino acids. The V and J ends lost 0 bases and 0 bases respectively, with 11 bases between them. Germline V CDR1 and CDR2: KGHSH, LQKENI. CDR3 region: CASSPPGGAMNTEAFF. CDR3 DNA sequence: TGTGCCAGCTCACCACCGGGGGGGGCGATGAACACTGAAGCTTTCTTT.

V is TRBV28 and J is TRBJ2-2; tentative D call: TRBD2 (5 bases). Between the trimmed V and J ends, which lost 7 bases and 0 bases, there was a span of 9 bases. This CDR3 is built from 14 residues. Germline CDR1 is MDHEN and CDR2 is SYDVKM. The CDR3 nucleotides read TGTGCCAGCACTGAGCGGCCGAACACCGGGGAGCTGTTTTTT. Amino acid sequence: CASTERPNTGELFF.

This clone was detected only once. The chain has TRBV6-4 and TRBJ2-3; 7 nucleotides match TRBD2. The CDR3 is made up of 13 amino acids. V shed 7 bases, J shed 4 bases, and the junction held 5 bases outside the gene matches. Germline loops: CDR1 MRHNA, CDR2 SNTAGT. The CDR3 bases are TGTGCCAGCAAAGCGGGGTGGGCAGATACGCAGTATTTT. This encodes CASKAGWADTQYF.

J is TRBJ2-3 and V is TRBV7-9; D is uncertain. V was cut by 3 bases and J by 0 bases, with 10 bases left in between. Looked up from germline, CDR1 is SEHNR and CDR2 is FQNEAQ (reference sequence). The CDR3 has 15 residues. Here the CDR3 DNA reads TGTGCCAGCAGCTTCACCACAGCTAGCACAGATACGCAGTATTTT. Its translation is CASSFTTASTDTQYF.

This clone is a singleton in its sample. CDR3 sequence (DNA): TGTGCCATCCACGGTACTAGGCAGAGCTACCTGAACACTGAAGCTTTCTTT. Translated: CAIHGTRQSYLNTEAFF. The chain couples TRBV19 to TRBJ1-1; D is uncertain. The CDR3 sequence is 17 residues long. The ends were cut back, 10 bases at V and 0 bases at J, with 24 bases in the middle. The germline V gene has CDR1 LNHDA and CDR2 SQIVND (reference sequence).

Judged by abundance, this clone is large (0.1 to 1%). V gene TRBV19 combines with J gene TRBJ2-7; D gene ambiguous. Germline CDR1 is LNHDA and CDR2 is SQIVND (reference sequence). The V end lost 4 bases, the J end lost 2 bases, and 15 bases lay between the germline ends. This CDR3 is 15 amino acids long. CDR3 sequence reads: CASSSGSTKTYEQYF. CDR3 coding DNA: TGTGCCAGTAGTAGTGGTTCCACTAAAACCTACGAGCAGTACTTC.

The chain carries TRBV19 and TRBJ1-2, with 9 bases identical to TRBD1. Looked up from germline, CDR1 is LNHDA and CDR2 is SQIVND (reference sequence). There are 18 residues in the CDR3. The ends lost 3 bases at V and 4 bases at J; junction bases unmatched: 15. For the CDR3, the DNA is TGTGCCAGTAGTATTTGGAACAGGGGGCTTTCCAGTCCCTATGGCTACACCTTC. This translates into CASSIWNRGLSSPYGYTF.

This chain links TRBV29-1 with TRBJ2-1; D is unclear. Trimming took 5 bases from V and 2 from J, leaving 10 bases between them. Germline V gene data show CDR1 as SQVTM and CDR2 as ANQGSEA. The CDR3 covers 13 residues. CDR3 loop: CSVNSAAYNEQFF. DNA of the CDR3: TGCAGCGTTAACTCCGCCGCCTACAATGAGCAGTTCTTC.

As DNA, the CDR3 is TGTGCCATCAGTGAGTTTGGAGGGCCTTCGTATGGCTACACCTTC. Its translation is CAISEFGGPSYGYTF. The J gene is TRBJ1-2, the V gene TRBV10-3; unclear D gene. CDR3 size: 15 residues. Looked up from germline, CDR1 is ENHRY and CDR2 is SYGVKD. V was trimmed by 1 base and J by 5 bases, leaving 14 bases between them.

The gene calls are TRBV15 and TRBJ2-5, with D perhaps TRBD2 (7 bases). The V end lost 5 bases, the J end lost 5 bases, and 12 bases lay between the germline ends. Germline V gene lookup returns CDR1 LNHNV and CDR2 YYDKDF (reference sequence). There are 13 residues in the CDR3. This chain's CDR3 is CATSGGAGETQYF. In DNA form, the CDR3 reads TGTGCCACCAGCGGGGGGGCAGGGGAGACCCAGTACTTC.

The CDR3 region is CASGLRRPGQGLPTSYNEQFF. The CDR3 DNA reads TGTGCTAGTGGTTTGCGAAGACCGGGACAGGGGCTTCCAACCTCATACAATGAGCAGTTCTTC. The gene calls are TRBV12-5 and TRBJ2-1, with 10 bases identical to TRBD1. CDR1 and CDR2 from the germline V gene are LGHNT and FRNRAP. Losses at the gene ends were 2 bases for V and 4 bases for J; bases not matched to a gene: 20. This CDR3 contains 21 residues.

The V call is TRBV19, the J call TRBJ2-7; D may be TRBD1 (6 bases). CDR1 is LNHDA and CDR2 is SQIVND in the germline V gene (reference sequence). The germline V and J ends were trimmed by 9 bases and 0 bases, with 12 bases remaining between them. The CDR3 extends over 13 amino acids. The CDR3 DNA sequence: TGTGCCAGCACTAAAGGGGGCTCCTACGAGCAGTACTTC. It encodes CASTKGGSYEQYF.

The chain combines TRBV12-3 or TRBV12-4 with TRBJ2-3; maybe TRBD1 (6 bases). Trimming took 5 bases from V and 1 from J, leaving 7 bases between them. The CDR3 has 13 residues. DNA for the CDR3: TGTGCCAGCAGTCGGACAGGCACAGATACGCAGTATTTT. This gives the protein CASSRTGTDTQYF.